There are a few counts of the clone carrying this TCR beta chain. What it recognizes is unknown. Total RNA was extracted at no less than 6 micrograms per sample. This entry belongs to a study of blood T cells in healthy people across ages. The study's findings and limits: Age advanced and TCR beta diversity per million T cells fell, roughly linearly. Unsorted PBMCs prevented conclusive naive versus antigen-experienced comparison.

The CDR3 spans 17 residues. The germline V gene encodes CDR1 LGHDT and CDR2 YNNKEL (reference sequence). Trimming removed 0 bases at V and 2 bases at J, with 15 bases between. Primers used in a second PCR of roughly 6 to 11 cycles were a sample-barcoded 5' primer and a J-beta primer mix. Samples each returned at least 2.5 million CDR3-containing paired-end reads. From the 5' RACE reads, TCRdb called clonotypes with MiXCR, one entry per CDR3 protein. The repertoire holds some 700,000 distinct CDR3 sequences, with about 24% as singletons. The sample was blood. The chain links TRBV3-1 to TRBJ2-3; D is unresolved. The receptor was derived from a man between 70 and 80 years old in good health. The DNA for the CDR3 is TGTGCCAGCAGCCAAGATCTCGGGCTATATCCCACAGATACGCAGTATTTT. This encodes CASSQDLGLYPTDTQYF.